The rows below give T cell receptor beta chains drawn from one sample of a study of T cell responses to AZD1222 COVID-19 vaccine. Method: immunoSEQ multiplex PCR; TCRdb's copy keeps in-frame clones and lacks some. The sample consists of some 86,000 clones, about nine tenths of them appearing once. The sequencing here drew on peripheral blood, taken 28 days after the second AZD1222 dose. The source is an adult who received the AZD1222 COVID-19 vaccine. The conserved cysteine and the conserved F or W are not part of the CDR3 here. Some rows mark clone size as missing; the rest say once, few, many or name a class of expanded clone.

CDR3: AISETEVGYEQY; length: 12; V: TRBV10-3; size: NA
CDR3: ASSLATGGTSYEQY; length: 14; V: TRBV5-4; size: NA
CDR3: ASSQDRDRVFSPLH; length: 14; V: TRBV3-1/TRBV3-2; size: NA
CDR3: ASSPSGGGNNEQF; length: 13; V: TRBV9; size: NA
CDR3: ASSITSRANYGYT; length: 13; V: TRBV19; size: NA
CDR3: ASSTVSGYEQY; length: 11; V: TRBV6-5; size: NA
CDR3: ASSLRGGGVSYNSPLH; length: 16; V: TRBV7-3; size: NA
CDR3: ASSEPANTGELF; length: 12; V: TRBV2; size: once
CDR3: ATSDFRSGSYEQY; length: 13; V: TRBV24-1; size: NA
CDR3: ASSEYPEGGYT; length: 11; V: TRBV6-1; size: NA
CDR3: ASSLGPIVAKNIQY; length: 14; V: TRBV7-8; size: NA
CDR3: ASSLRLAGGLSTDTQY; length: 16; V: TRBV7-2; size: NA